This TCR beta chain was recorded in a study of a mutant IDH1 vaccine in newly diagnosed glioma. Across the whole study: Treated patients were roughly 62% male, approximately 38% female, mean age approximately 41 years. Patients' prior therapy spanned radiotherapy, temozolomide, or both; most underwent both. Regarding the study as a whole: Changes in top peripheral clonotypes did not appear linked to pseudoprogression.

As concerns this clone: Antigen: not known.

Assay: immunoSEQ multiplex PCR; the TCRdb copy retains only in-frame clones and omits some. This table has roughly 76,000 clones, 70% to 90% appearing once. Noted time point: week 23, last vaccination. One vaccine dose held 300 ug of mutant IDH1 20-mer peptide and came with topical imiquimod. Germline CDR1 reads SGHDT; CDR2 reads YYEEEE. The V segment lost 4 bases and the J segment 3 bases; nucleotides outside the gene matches: 10. The CDR3 totals 15 residues. The sample consisted of PBMCs, taken from a glioma patient whose treatment included an IDH1 peptide vaccine. The chain has TRBV5-6 and TRBJ2-7; 7 bases fit TRBD1. This receptor was obtained from a man aged 25-45 years with glioma. Some clones in this sample may be carry-over from other donors' samples. CDR3 nucleotides: TGTGCCAGCAGCACCTGGGACAGACGACTCTACGAGCAGTACTTC. It specifies CASSTWDRRLYEQYF.